The 27 T cell receptor beta chains presented below share a single source sample, sequenced in a study of human T cells and chemical hapten exposure. Using its own MiXCR run on the RACE reads, TCRdb lists one record per CDR3 protein. The sample includes approximately 180,000 distinct CDR3 sequences, 25% to 35% of them seen just once. As to time point: pre-sensitization, week 0. Noted treatment: therapeutic diphenylcyclopropenone sensitization with weekly scalp DPC. The specimen comprised whole blood, sampled in connection with sensitization to the hapten diphenylcyclopropenone (DPC). The receptors here all came from a woman aged 25-40 years with alopecia areata. Some clones in this sample may be carry-over from other donors' samples.

The V and J genes are TRBV10-3 and TRBJ2-7, with 9 positions matching TRBD1. The CDR3 totals 15 residues. J lost 1 base, V lost 5 bases, and 6 bases had no gene match. Per germline, CDR1 ENHRY and CDR2 SYGVKD. CDR3 sequence reads: CAISPGTGSSYEQYF. Here the CDR3 DNA reads TGTGCCATCAGTCCCGGGACAGGGTCGTCCTACGAGCAGTACTTC.

This clonotype was seen only a few times. This CDR3 is CASSQSETGGNGELFF. The CDR3 nucleotides are TGCGCCAGCAGTCAATCCGAGACAGGGGGTAACGGGGAGCTGTTTTTT. V and J are TRBV23-1 and TRBJ2-2; 9 nucleotides agree with TRBD1. TRBV23-1 is filed as an ORF, its function uncertain. This CDR3 has 16 residues. The V and J ends lost 0 bases and 7 bases, in that order; junction bases with no gene match: 6.

The genes are TRBV4-1 and TRBJ1-1, with 8 bases identical to TRBD1. This CDR3 is built from 17 residues. V lost 1 base, J lost 4 bases, and 11 bases stayed unmatched. The germline V gene has CDR1 MGHRA and CDR2 YSYEKL. CDR3 protein: CASSQALLGQGGTEAFF. For the CDR3, the DNA is TGCGCCAGCAGCCAAGCACTCTTAGGACAGGGTGGCACTGAAGCTTTCTTT.

The V call is TRBV20-1, the J call TRBJ2-5; 7 nucleotides line up with TRBD2. The CDR3 extends over 15 amino acids. The V gene end was trimmed by 6 bases and the J gene end by 1 base; junction bases not matched to a gene: 11. The V gene's germline CDR1 is DFQATT and CDR2 SNEGSKA (reference sequence). The CDR3 here is CSASGGSAGQETQYF. DNA for the CDR3: TGCAGTGCGTCGGGGGGTTCCGCAGGCCAAGAGACCCAGTACTTC.

This clonotype was counted only a few times. V is TRBV18 and J is TRBJ2-1; D possibly corresponds to TRBD1 (6 bases). This CDR3 is 15 amino acids long. Germline V lookup: CDR1 KGHSH, CDR2 LQKENI. Trimming took 2 bases from V and 8 from J, leaving 16 bases between them. This CDR3 is CASSPNNRARDEQFF. In DNA, the CDR3 is TGTGCCAGCTCACCAAACAACAGGGCGCGGGATGAGCAGTTCTTC. The entire variable domain, with the rest obtained from reference TRBV18 and TRBJ2-1, is as follows: NAGVMQNPRHLVRRRGQEARLRCSPMKGHSHVYWYRQLPEEGLKFMVYLQKENIIDESGMPKERFSAEFPKEGPSILRIQQVVRGDSAAYFCASSPNNRARDEQFFGPGTRLTVL.

This rearrangement joins TRBV11-3 to TRBJ1-1, with D possibly TRBD1 on 5 matching bases. Trimming pared 3 bases from V and 4 bases from J, leaving 12 bases between. Germline loops: CDR1 SGHNT, CDR2 YENEEA. This CDR3 comprises 14 residues. Written as DNA, the CDR3 is TGTGCCAGCAGCTTGTTTCAGGGAGCCACTGAAGCTTTCTTT. It translates to CASSLFQGATEAFF.

This clonotype was detected a few times. The chain recombines TRBV12-3 or TRBV12-4 with TRBJ2-5; D remains ambiguous. This CDR3 region has 13 residues. V shed 5 bases and J shed 0 bases, with 7 bases lying between them. CDR3 DNA sequence: TGTGCCAGCAGTCTAGTCAACCAAGAGACCCAGTACTTC. This sequence encodes CASSLVNQETQYF.

The chain recombines TRBV28 with TRBJ2-7, with D perhaps being TRBD1 or TRBD2 (5 bases each). Looked up from germline, CDR1 is MDHEN and CDR2 is SYDVKM. The CDR3 runs 13 residues. The V end was cut by 6 bases, the J end by 2 bases, with 11 bases between. CDR3 bases: TGTGCCAGCAGCTCCGGGGCGACCTACGAGCAGTACTTC. This codes for CASSSGATYEQYF.

The chain links TRBV6-5 to TRBJ1-1; 11 bases match TRBD1. The CDR3 loop spans 14 amino acids. J was trimmed by 4 bases and V by 2 bases; bases with no gene match: 0. Germline V gene lookup returns CDR1 MNHEY and CDR2 SVGAGI. The CDR3: CASSYGTGGTEAFF. The CDR3 region has the DNA TGTGCCAGCAGTTACGGGACAGGGGGCACTGAAGCTTTCTTT.

V usage is TRBV6-2 or TRBV6-3 and J usage is TRBJ2-7; no clear D gene. This CDR3 contains 13 residues. V lost 6 bases, J lost 2 bases, and 11 bases lay in between. Germline V CDR1 and CDR2: MNHEY, SVGEGT. The CDR3 DNA sequence: TGTGCCAGCAGCCCCGACACACCCTACGAGCAGTACTTC. Its protein product is CASSPDTPYEQYF.

This clonotype was observed at least ten times. Here the CDR3 DNA reads TGTGCCAGCAGGGGGACAGGCGAAGCCTACGAGCAGTACTTC. It specifies CASRGTGEAYEQYF. The chain couples TRBV28 to TRBJ2-7; TRBD1 matches 8 bases. Germline lookup yields CDR1 MDHEN and CDR2 SYDVKM. V trimming: 6 bases; J trimming: 2 bases; junction bases outside the gene matches: 6. CDR3 length: 14 residues.

The chain's CDR3 is CASSYRTSGRSTDTQYF. The CDR3 nucleotides are TGTGCCAGCAGTTACCGGACTAGCGGGAGAAGCACAGATACGCAGTATTTT. V gene TRBV6-6 combines with J gene TRBJ2-3; 13 nucleotides match TRBD2. Germline CDR1 MNHNY, CDR2 SVGAGI (reference sequence). J was trimmed by 0 bases and V by 2 bases; bases with no gene match: 2. This CDR3 has 17 residues.

The chain uses TRBV7-3 and TRBJ2-2; 8 bases agree with TRBD2. Trimming cost V 6 bases and J 4 bases; bases outside gene matches: 7. CDR3 length equals 15 residues. The germline V gene encodes CDR1 SGHTA and CDR2 FQGTGA. Here the CDR3 reads CASRLSGAITGELFF. DNA for the CDR3: TGTGCCAGCAGGCTTAGCGGGGCTATCACCGGGGAGCTGTTTTTT.

This clonotype was found a few times. The gene calls are TRBV5-1 and TRBJ2-3; possible D gene TRBD2, 6 bases. CDR3 length: 15 residues. Trimming stripped 1 base from V and 1 base from J, with 10 bases between. Germline lookup yields CDR1 SGHRS and CDR2 YFSETQ. CDR3 sequence reads: CASSLYGSGTDTQYF. DNA for the CDR3: TGCGCCAGCAGCTTGTACGGGAGTGGCACAGATACGCAGTATTTT.

The genes are TRBV4-2 and TRBJ2-7; D is unclear. There are 13 residues in the CDR3. The germline V gene has CDR1 LGHNA and CDR2 YNFKEQ. Trimming removed 0 bases at V and 3 bases at J, with 6 bases between. CDR3 coding DNA: TGTGCCAGCAGCCAAGAGAGAAGCTACGAGCAGTACTTC. Encoded protein: CASSQERSYEQYF.

The V gene is TRBV7-2, the J gene TRBJ1-1; D gene ambiguous. CDR1 and CDR2 (germline): SGHTA, FQGNSA. The V gene lost 2 bases and the J gene lost 1 base, with 8 bases spanning the gap. CDR3 length equals 14 residues. The CDR3 is CASSLPGTNTEAFF. In DNA, the CDR3 is TGTGCCAGCAGCTTACCAGGAACGAACACTGAAGCTTTCTTT.

This clonotype was picked up a small number of times. CDR3 protein: CASSLNGVVYNEQFF. CDR3 DNA sequence: TGTGCCAGCTCACTGAACGGGGTGGTTTACAATGAGCAGTTCTTC. The rearrangement uses TRBV18 and TRBJ2-1, with D possibly TRBD2 on 5 matching bases. The CDR3 runs to 15 residues. V lost 4 bases and J 4 bases, leaving 14 bases between the germline ends. CDR1 and CDR2 from the germline V gene are KGHSH and LQKENI.

This clonotype showed up just once. The genes are TRBV28 and TRBJ2-3; 8 nucleotides line up with TRBD1. With 3 bases clipped from V and 14 bases from J, the junction kept 10 bases outside the gene matches. The CDR3 sequence is 13 residues long. Germline CDR1 reads MDHEN; CDR2 reads SYDVKM. CDR3 loop: CASSLQQGALPYF. In DNA form, the CDR3 reads TGTGCCAGCAGTTTGCAGCAGGGGGCTTTACCGTATTTT.

The chain joins TRBV5-5 to TRBJ2-1, with 7 bases that match TRBD1. CDR3 size: 14 residues. The V gene end was trimmed by 4 bases and the J gene end by 8 bases; junction bases not matched to a gene: 9. CDR1 and CDR2 from the germline V gene are SGHKS and YYEKEE (reference sequence). The CDR3 region has the DNA TGTGCCAGCAGCCTGACCGCAGGGGGATATGAGCAGTTCTTC. This translates into CASSLTAGGYEQFF. The full variable domain, with the rest looked up from reference TRBV5-5 and TRBJ2-1, is DAGVTQSPTHLIKTRGQQVTLRCSPISGHKSVSWYQQVLGQGPQFIFQYYEKEERGRGNFPDRFSARQFPNYSSELNVNALLLGDSALYLCASSLTAGGYEQFFGPGTRLTVL.

This chain connects TRBV7-8 to TRBJ1-5, with D maybe TRBD1 (5 bases). This CDR3 has 16 residues. CDR1 and CDR2 (germline): SGHVS, FQNEAQ. Trimming left V 8 bases short and J 0 bases short, with 17 bases between. The CDR3 region has the DNA TGTGCCAGCGCCGGACTGGGGACCTATAGCAATCAGCCCCAGCATTTT. Protein: CASAGLGTYSNQPQHF.

The sample holds a few counts of this clonotype. The chain employs TRBV20-1 and TRBJ2-3; 8 bases are shared with TRBD1. V dropped 5 bases and J dropped 8; count of bases not matched to a gene: 3. CDR1 is DFQATT, CDR2 SNEGSKA, per germline (reference sequence). The CDR3 contains 11 residues. The CDR3 spells CSADRGGTQYF. The CDR3 DNA follows: TGCAGTGCTGACAGGGGCGGTACGCAGTATTTT.

The rearrangement uses TRBV28 and TRBJ1-2; D gene ambiguous. There are 12 residues in the CDR3. The germline gives CDR1 MDHEN, CDR2 SYDVKM. Trimming left V 3 bases short and J 4 bases short, with 6 bases between. The CDR3 coding sequence is TGTGCCAGCAGTTTTAGTGGCTATGGCTACACCTTC. Amino acid sequence: CASSFSGYGYTF.

This clonotype has only a few counts. The CDR3: CASSLRTSGTYEQYF. DNA for the CDR3: TGTGCCAGCAGCCTGAGGACTAGCGGGACGTACGAGCAGTACTTC. J is TRBJ2-7 and V is TRBV7-2, with TRBD2 identical over 12 bases. The CDR3 covers 15 residues. V lost 5 bases and J lost 4; bases outside the gene matches: 6. Germline V gene lookup returns CDR1 SGHTA and CDR2 FQGNSA.

This clonotype was detected a few times. This chain connects TRBV28 to TRBJ2-3; D is perhaps TRBD1 or TRBD2 (5 bases each). The CDR3 runs to 17 residues. Deletions cut 8 bases from V and 2 bases from J, with 23 bases between. Germline V gene lookup returns CDR1 MDHEN and CDR2 SYDVKM. CDR3 sequence: CASQPAMARGDTDTQYF. The CDR3 DNA reads as TGTGCCAGCCAACCAGCAATGGCGAGGGGCGACACAGATACGCAGTATTTT.

The chain uses TRBV29-1 and TRBJ2-5, with a weak D call TRBD2 (6 bases). The germline CDR1 and CDR2 sequences are SQVTM and ANQGSEA. The V and J ends lost 8 bases and 5 bases respectively, with 12 bases between them. The CDR3 spans 11 residues. CDR3 nucleotides: TGCAGCCTGACTAGGGCGGAGACCCAGTACTTC. Encoded protein: CSLTRAETQYF.

The rearrangement uses TRBV7-2 and TRBJ2-1, with D unresolved. V dropped 2 bases and J dropped 2 bases, with 10 bases sitting between them. CDR1 and CDR2 (germline): SGHTA, FQGNSA. The CDR3 has 15 residues. CDR3 in DNA: TGTGCCAGCAGCTTATCCAGGCCCCCCTACAATGAGCAGTTCTTC. This codes for CASSLSRPPYNEQFF.

The chain combines TRBV10-3 with TRBJ1-5; D might be TRBD1 (5 bases). V was trimmed by 6 bases and J by 4 bases, leaving 13 bases between them. Per germline, CDR1 ENHRY and CDR2 SYGVKD. This CDR3 region has 14 residues. Written as DNA, the CDR3 is TGTGCCATCAGGGGAGACAGTCCGAATCAGCCCCAGCATTTT. Residues: CAIRGDSPNQPQHF.